A selection of T cell receptor beta chains follows, all from one sample in a study of CD8 T cells in ankylosing spondylitis. TCRdb re-called the 5' RACE reads through MiXCR, storing one row per CDR3 protein. The table has roughly 700,000 distinct CDR3 sequences, 15% to 20% seen once. Sequencing used blood, either unsorted or a sorted T cell fraction (not recorded which). The receptors were sampled from a male donor with ankylosing spondylitis. Each CDR3 is given with its conserved first and last residue. Each record gives: CDR3 DNA, CDR3 protein, V gene, D gene, CDR3 length, J gene, clone size. The D gene is left open where the match is weak. Clone size is given for some rows only: seen once, a few or many times, or a class if the clone is expanded.

TGCAGTGCGACCCGGCGGGGGCAGCTGGGGAATGAGCAGTTCTTC	CSATRRGQLGNEQFF	TRBV20-1	.	15	TRBJ2-1	.
TGCAGTGCTAGAGCCGACAATGAGCAGTTCTTC	CSARADNEQFF	TRBV20-1	.	11	TRBJ2-1	many
TGTGCCAGCCAACGCGGGGAGACCCAGTACTTC	CASQRGETQYF	TRBV7-2	.	11	TRBJ2-5	.
TGTGCCAGCTCACCGGCCGACAGGACGTACAATGAGCAGTTCTTC	CASSPADRTYNEQFF	TRBV18	.	15	TRBJ2-1	few
TGCAGCGTTGCCCGAAAATCCCGCTCCTACGAGCAGTACTTC	CSVARKSRSYEQYF	TRBV29-1	.	14	TRBJ2-7	few
TGTGCCAGCAGTTTAGTATTAGACTCCGGCGTCAATGAGCAGTTCTTC	CASSLVLDSGVNEQFF	TRBV27	.	16	TRBJ2-1	few
TGCAGCGTCGGGACTATCTCCAATGAGCAGTTCTTC	CSVGTISNEQFF	TRBV29-1	TRBD2	12	TRBJ2-1	many
TGCGCCAGCCAGGACAGTGGAAGCACAGATACGCAGTATTTT	CASQDSGSTDTQYF	TRBV5-1	.	14	TRBJ2-3	few
TGTGCCAGCAGTTTCGGCAGGGGGGACACTGAAGCTTTCTTT	CASSFGRGDTEAFF	TRBV6-5	TRBD1	14	TRBJ1-1	few
TGCAGCGTTCACGGGGGCCGCCAAGAGACCCAGTACTTC	CSVHGGRQETQYF	TRBV29-1	.	13	TRBJ2-5	.
TGTGCCAGCAGCTCTGGGGCGGGGAAGGGCAATCAGCCCCAGCATTTT	CASSSGAGKGNQPQHF	TRBV7-2	.	16	TRBJ1-5	.
TGTGCCGGGCATGATGGCAGGCCCACCTGCAATGAGCAGTTCTTC	CAGHDGRPTCNEQFF	TRBV6-2/TRBV6-3	.	15	TRBJ2-1	.